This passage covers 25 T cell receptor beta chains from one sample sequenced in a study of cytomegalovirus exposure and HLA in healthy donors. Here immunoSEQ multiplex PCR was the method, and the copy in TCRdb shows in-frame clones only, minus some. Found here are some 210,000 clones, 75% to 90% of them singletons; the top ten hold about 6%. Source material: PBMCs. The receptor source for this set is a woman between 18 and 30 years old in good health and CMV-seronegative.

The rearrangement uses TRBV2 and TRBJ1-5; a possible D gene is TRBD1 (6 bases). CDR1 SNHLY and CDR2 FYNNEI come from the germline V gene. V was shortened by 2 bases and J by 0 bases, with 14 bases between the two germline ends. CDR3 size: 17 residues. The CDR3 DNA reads TGTGCCAGCAGTGAAAGGGGGGGGGACAATAGCAATCAGCCCCAGCATTTT. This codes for CASSERGGDNSNQPQHF.

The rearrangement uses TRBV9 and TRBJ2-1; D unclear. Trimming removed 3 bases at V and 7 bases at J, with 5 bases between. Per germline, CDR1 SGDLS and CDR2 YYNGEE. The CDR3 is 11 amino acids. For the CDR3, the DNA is TGTGCCAGCAGCGCGAGGAATGAGCAGTTCTTC. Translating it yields CASSARNEQFF.

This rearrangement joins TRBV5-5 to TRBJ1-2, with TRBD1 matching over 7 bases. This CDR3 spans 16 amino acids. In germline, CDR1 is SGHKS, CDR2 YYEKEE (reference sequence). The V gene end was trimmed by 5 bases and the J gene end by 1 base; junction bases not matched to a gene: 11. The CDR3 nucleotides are TGTGCCAGCAGGCCCACCGGGACAGAACTTAACTATGGCTACACCTTC. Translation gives CASRPTGTELNYGYTF.

The CDR3 loop reads CASSGGRQSSYEQYF. CDR3 DNA sequence: TGCGCCAGCAGCGGGGGACGCCAGAGCTCCTACGAGCAGTACTTC. The chain has TRBV5-1 and TRBJ2-7; D is possibly TRBD1 or TRBD2 (5 bases each). V lost 4 bases, J lost 0 bases, and 14 bases lay in between. Germline CDR1 and CDR2: SGHRS and YFSETQ. The CDR3 has 15 residues.

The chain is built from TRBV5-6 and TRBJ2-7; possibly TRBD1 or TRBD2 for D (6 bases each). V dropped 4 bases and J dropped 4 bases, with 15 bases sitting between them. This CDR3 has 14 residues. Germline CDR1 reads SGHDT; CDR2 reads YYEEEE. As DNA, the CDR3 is TGTGCCAGCAGCCTGGGGGGCGGCCCTTACGAGCAGTACTTC. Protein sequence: CASSLGGGPYEQYF.

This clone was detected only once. The CDR3 loop is CASTERNYEQYF. Written as DNA, the CDR3 is TGTGCCAGCACCGAACGGAACTACGAGCAGTACTTC. V gene TRBV5-6 combines with J gene TRBJ2-7; D is uncertain. In germline, CDR1 is SGHDT, CDR2 YYEEEE. The CDR3 runs 12 residues. Trimming took off 6 bases at V and 3 bases at J, with 10 bases between the two ends.

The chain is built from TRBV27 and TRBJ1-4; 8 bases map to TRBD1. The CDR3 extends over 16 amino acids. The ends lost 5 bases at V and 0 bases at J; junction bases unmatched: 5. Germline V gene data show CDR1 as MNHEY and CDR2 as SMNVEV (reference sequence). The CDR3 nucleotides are TGTGCCAGCAGTCCAGGACAGGGTGCAACTAATGAAAAACTGTTTTTT. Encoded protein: CASSPGQGATNEKLFF.

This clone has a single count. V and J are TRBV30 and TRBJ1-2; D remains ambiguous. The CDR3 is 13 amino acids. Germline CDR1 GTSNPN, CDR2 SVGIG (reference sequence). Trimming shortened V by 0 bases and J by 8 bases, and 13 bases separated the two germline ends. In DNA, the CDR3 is TGTGCCTGGAGTGTATTTGGCTTCGGGGGCTACACCTTC. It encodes CAWSVFGFGGYTF. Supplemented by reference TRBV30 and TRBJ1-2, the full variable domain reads SQTIHQWPATLVQPVGSPLSLECTVEGTSNPNLYWYRQAAGRGLQLLFYSVGIGQISSEVPQNLSASRPQDRQFILSSKKLLLSDSGFYLCAWSVFGFGGYTFGSGTRLTVV.

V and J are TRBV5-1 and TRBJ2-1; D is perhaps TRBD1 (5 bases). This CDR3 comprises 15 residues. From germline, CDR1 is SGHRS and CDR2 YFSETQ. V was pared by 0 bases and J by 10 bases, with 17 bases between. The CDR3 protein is CASSLVGAGNYEQFF. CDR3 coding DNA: TGCGCCAGCAGCTTGGTTGGGGCTGGGAATTACGAGCAGTTCTTC.

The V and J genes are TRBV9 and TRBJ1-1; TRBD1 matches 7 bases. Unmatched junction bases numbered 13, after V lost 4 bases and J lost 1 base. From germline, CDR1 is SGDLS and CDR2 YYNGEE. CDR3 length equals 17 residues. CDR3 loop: CASSLGQTGRGNTEAFF. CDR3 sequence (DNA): TGTGCCAGCAGCTTGGGACAGACTGGCCGGGGGAACACTGAAGCTTTCTTT.

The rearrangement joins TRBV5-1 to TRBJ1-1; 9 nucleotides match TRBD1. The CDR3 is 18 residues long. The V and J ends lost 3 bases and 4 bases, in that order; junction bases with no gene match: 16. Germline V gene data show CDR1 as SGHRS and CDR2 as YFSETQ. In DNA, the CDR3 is TGCGCCAGCAGCTCCGGATTAGGGACAGGGCGGGTCGGCACTGAAGCTTTCTTT. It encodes CASSSGLGTGRVGTEAFF.

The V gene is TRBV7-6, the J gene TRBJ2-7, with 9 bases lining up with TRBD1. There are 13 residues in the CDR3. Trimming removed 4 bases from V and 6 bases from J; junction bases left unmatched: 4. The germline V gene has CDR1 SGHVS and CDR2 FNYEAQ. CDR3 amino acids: CASSSGQGREQYF. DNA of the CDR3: TGTGCCAGCAGCTCCGGACAGGGGCGCGAGCAGTACTTC.

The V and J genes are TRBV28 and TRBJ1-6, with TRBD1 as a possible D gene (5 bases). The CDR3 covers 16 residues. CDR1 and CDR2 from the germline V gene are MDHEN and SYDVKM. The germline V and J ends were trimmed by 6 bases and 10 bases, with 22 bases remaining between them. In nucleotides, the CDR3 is TGTGCCAGCAGACCCTCCATCGGGACCTCATCATCACCCCTCCACTTT. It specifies CASRPSIGTSSSPLHF.

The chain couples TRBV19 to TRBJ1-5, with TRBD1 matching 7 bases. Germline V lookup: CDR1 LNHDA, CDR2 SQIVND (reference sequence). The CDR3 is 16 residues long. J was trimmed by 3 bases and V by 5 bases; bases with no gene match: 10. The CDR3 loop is CASSLIRRGINQPQHF. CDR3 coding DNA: TGTGCCAGTAGTCTAATCCGCAGGGGGATCAATCAGCCCCAGCATTTT.

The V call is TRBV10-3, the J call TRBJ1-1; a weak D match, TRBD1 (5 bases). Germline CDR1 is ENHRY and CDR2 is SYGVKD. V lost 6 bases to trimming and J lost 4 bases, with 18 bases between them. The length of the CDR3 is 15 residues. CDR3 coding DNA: TGTGCCATCAGGGGGCCGGGACGGGGAACCACTGAAGCTTTCTTT. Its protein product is CAIRGPGRGTTEAFF.

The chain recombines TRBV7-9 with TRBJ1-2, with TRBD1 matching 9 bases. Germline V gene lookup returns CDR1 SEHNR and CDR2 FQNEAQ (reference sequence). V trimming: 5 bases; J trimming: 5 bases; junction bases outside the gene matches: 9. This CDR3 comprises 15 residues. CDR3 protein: CASSLSETGGYGYTF. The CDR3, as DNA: TGTGCCAGCAGCCTATCGGAGACAGGGGGTTATGGCTACACCTTC.

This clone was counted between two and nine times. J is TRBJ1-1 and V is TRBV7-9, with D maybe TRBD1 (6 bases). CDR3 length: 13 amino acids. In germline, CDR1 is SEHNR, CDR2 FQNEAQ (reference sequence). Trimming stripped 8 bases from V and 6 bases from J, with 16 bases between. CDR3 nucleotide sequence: TGTGCCAGCTCTGATGTGGGGGGCGCTGAAGCTTTCTTT. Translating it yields CASSDVGGAEAFF.

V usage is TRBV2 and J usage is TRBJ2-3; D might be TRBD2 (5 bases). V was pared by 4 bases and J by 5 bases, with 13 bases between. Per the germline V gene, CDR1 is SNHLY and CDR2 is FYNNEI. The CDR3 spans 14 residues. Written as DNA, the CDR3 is TGTGCCAGCAGTGCCCCGGGGTTTGAAGATACGCAGTATTTT. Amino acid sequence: CASSAPGFEDTQYF.

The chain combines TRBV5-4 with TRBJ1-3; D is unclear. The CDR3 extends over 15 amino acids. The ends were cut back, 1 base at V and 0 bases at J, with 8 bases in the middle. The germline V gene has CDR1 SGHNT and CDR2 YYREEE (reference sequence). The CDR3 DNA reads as TGTGCCAGCAGCTTGTGGCAAAACTCTGGAAACACCATATATTTT. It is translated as CASSLWQNSGNTIYF.

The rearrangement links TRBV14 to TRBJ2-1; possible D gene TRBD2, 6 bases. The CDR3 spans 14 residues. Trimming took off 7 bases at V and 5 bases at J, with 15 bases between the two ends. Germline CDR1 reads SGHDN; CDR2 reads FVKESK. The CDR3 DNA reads TGTGCCAGCAACCCGACTAGTACCGACAATGAGCAGTTCTTC. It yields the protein CASNPTSTDNEQFF.

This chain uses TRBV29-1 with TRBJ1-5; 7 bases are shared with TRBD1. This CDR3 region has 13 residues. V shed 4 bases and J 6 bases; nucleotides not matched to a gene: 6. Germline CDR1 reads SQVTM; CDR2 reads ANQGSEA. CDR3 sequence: CSVVTGASQPQHF. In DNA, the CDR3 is TGCAGCGTTGTAACAGGGGCGAGTCAGCCCCAGCATTTT.

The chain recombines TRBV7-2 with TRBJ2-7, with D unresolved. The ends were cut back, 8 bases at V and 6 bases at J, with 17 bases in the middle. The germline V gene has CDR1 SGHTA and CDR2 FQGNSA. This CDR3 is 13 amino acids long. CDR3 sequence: CASGVLTEAEQYF. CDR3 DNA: TGTGCCAGCGGTGTCCTCACGGAAGCCGAGCAGTACTTC.

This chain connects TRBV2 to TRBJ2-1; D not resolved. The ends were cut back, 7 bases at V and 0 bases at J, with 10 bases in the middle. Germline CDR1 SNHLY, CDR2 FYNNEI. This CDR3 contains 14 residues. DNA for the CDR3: TGTGCCAGCACTGGGGATCGCTCCTACAATGAGCAGTTCTTC. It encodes CASTGDRSYNEQFF. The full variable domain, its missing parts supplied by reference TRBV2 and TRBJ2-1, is EPEVTQTPSHQVTQMGQEVILRCVPISNHLYFYWYRQILGQKVEFLVSFYNNEISEKSEIFDDQFSVERPDGSNFTLKIRSTKLEDSAMYFCASTGDRSYNEQFFGPGTRLTVL.

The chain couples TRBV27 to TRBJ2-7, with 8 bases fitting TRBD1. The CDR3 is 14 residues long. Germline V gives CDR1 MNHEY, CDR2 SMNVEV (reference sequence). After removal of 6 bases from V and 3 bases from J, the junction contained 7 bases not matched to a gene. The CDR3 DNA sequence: TGTGCCAGCAGGCCCCAGGGGGCGGGCTACGAGCAGTACTTC. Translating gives CASRPQGAGYEQYF.

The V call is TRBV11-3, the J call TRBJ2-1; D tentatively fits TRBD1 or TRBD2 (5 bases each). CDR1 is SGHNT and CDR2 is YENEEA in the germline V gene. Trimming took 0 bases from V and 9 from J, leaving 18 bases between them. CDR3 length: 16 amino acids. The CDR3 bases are TGTGCCAGCAGCTTAGATTCCGGGGCATCCAACGGTGAGCAGTTCTTC. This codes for CASSLDSGASNGEQFF.